One and the same sample provided the 5 T cell receptor beta chains below, sequenced in a study of identical twins. TCRdb re-called the 5' RACE reads with MiXCR, one entry per CDR3 protein. Of approximately 700,000 distinct CDR3 sequences in the sample, roughly 6.2% were seen once. The sample consisted of naive T cells sorted from blood. These receptor sequences come from a man aged 18 to 29 in good health.

The J gene is TRBJ1-4, the V gene TRBV12-3 or TRBV12-4; no clear D. Trimming pared 1 base from V and 7 bases from J, leaving 7 bases between. The CDR3 runs 13 residues. In DNA, the CDR3 is TGTGCCAGCAGTTTAGACGGTCCTGAAAAACTGTTTTTT. Amino acids: CASSLDGPEKLFF.

This clonotype was detected a few times. The chain couples TRBV19 to TRBJ2-7, with D possibly being TRBD1 (6 bases). This CDR3 is built from 13 residues. From germline, CDR1 is LNHDA and CDR2 SQIVND (reference sequence). V lost 6 bases and J lost 4, with 13 bases in between. In DNA form, the CDR3 reads TGTGCCAGTAGCTACGGGACACTATACGAGCAGTACTTC. Translation: CASSYGTLYEQYF. Variable domain in full (rest from reference TRBV19 and TRBJ2-7): DGGITQSPKYLFRKEGQNVTLSCEQNLNHDAMYWYRQDPGQGLRLIYYSQIVNDFQKGDIAEGYSVSREKKESFPLTVTSAQKNPTAFYLCASSYGTLYEQYFGPGTRLTVT.

This chain connects TRBV6-1 to TRBJ2-1; D is ambiguous. Trimming left V 4 bases short and J 10 bases short, with 8 bases between. Germline-derived CDR1 and CDR2 are MNHNS and SASEGT. There are 11 residues in the CDR3. The CDR3 nucleotides read TGTGCCAGCAGTGTCCCCGGGGAGCAGTTCTTC. Translated: CASSVPGEQFF.

V is TRBV29-1 and J is TRBJ2-2; the match to TRBD2 covers 7 bases. Germline V lookup: CDR1 SQVTM, CDR2 ANQGSEA. This CDR3 comprises 12 residues. The J segment lost 5 bases and the V segment lost 7 bases, leaving 4 bases of the junction unmatched. CDR3 amino acids: CSAAGGTGELFF. CDR3 in DNA: TGCAGCGCCGCCGGGGGGACCGGGGAGCTGTTTTTT.

This clonotype was counted only a few times. J is TRBJ2-3 and V is TRBV10-3; the D gene could be TRBD1 or TRBD2 (5 bases each). The germline gives CDR1 ENHRY, CDR2 SYGVKD. The CDR3 runs 13 residues. V lost 4 bases and J 2 bases, leaving 7 bases between the germline ends. CDR3 bases: TGTGCCATCAGTGGGGGGTTCACAGATACGCAGTATTTT. Its protein product is CAISGGFTDTQYF.